This T cell receptor beta chain was identified in a study of siplizumab effects on memory and regulatory T cells. Study conclusions and caveats: Apparently more diverse than memory cells, naive T cells also seemed major alloresponse contributors.

As to this clone: Its specificity is unknown.

Measured with immunoSEQ multiplex PCR; TCRdb has only the in-frame clones, and not every one. The data show more than 75,000 clones, roughly 96% seen once. The sequencing sample was made of naive CD4+ T cells sorted from blood. The receptor comes from a human donor in good health.

CDR3 loop: CASSLGGGGETQYF. As DNA, the CDR3 is TGTGCCAGCAGCTTAGGTGGCGGAGGGGAGACCCAGTACTTC. The V call is TRBV11-1, the J call TRBJ2-5; a possible D gene is TRBD2 (6 bases). Trimming removed 1 base from V and 5 bases from J, with 11 bases in between. Germline CDR1 and CDR2: SGHAT and FQDESV (reference sequence). This CDR3 has 14 amino acids.